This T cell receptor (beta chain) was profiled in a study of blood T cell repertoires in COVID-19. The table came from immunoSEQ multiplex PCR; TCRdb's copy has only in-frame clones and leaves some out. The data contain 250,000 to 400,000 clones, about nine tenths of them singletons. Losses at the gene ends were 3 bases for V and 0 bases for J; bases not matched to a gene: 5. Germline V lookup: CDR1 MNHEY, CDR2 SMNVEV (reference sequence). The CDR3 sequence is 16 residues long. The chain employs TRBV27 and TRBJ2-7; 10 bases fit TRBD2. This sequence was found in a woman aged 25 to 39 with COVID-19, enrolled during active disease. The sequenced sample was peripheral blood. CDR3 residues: CASSFISSGGSYEQYF. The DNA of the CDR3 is TGTGCCAGCAGTTTCATATCTAGCGGGGGCTCCTACGAGCAGTACTTC.